The 13 T cell receptor beta chains listed next were all sequenced from one sample in a study of Graves' ophthalmopathy and Graves' hyperthyroidism. Amplification of TCR beta CDR3 regions used RNA transcripts. HTBI primers were used in a first-round RT-PCR, which preceded a second-round multiplex PCR. TCRdb redid the calling of the multiplex PCR reads with MiXCR, one entry per CDR3 protein. The table records 200,000 to 300,000 distinct CDR3 sequences, around 50% of them present only once. Specimen: peripheral blood. These receptors all come from an adult man with Graves' ophthalmopathy.

Note on this clonotype: The junction differs from germline at one of its ends, possibly a read error. The CDR3 nucleotides read TGTGTCATCAGTGAAGGGAGAGCGAACACCGGGGAGCTGTTTTTT. It is translated as CVISEGRANTGELFF. The chain couples TRBV10-3 to TRBJ2-2, with D possibly TRBD2 on 5 matching bases. The CDR3 spans 15 residues. CDR1 and CDR2 from the germline V gene are ENHRY and SYGVKD.

This clonotype was counted a few times. The chain links TRBV20-1 to TRBJ2-7, with D tentatively TRBD1 or TRBD2 (8 bases each). Per the germline V gene, CDR1 is DFQATT and CDR2 is SNEGSKA (reference sequence). The ends were cut back, 6 bases at V and 5 bases at J, with 20 bases in the middle. CDR3 length: 14 amino acids. The CDR3: CSAGQGAGGDEQYF. In nucleotides, the CDR3 is TGCAGTGCGGGCCAGGGGGCCGGGGGGGACGAGCAGTACTTC.

V usage is TRBV20-1 and J usage is TRBJ1-2; D is unresolved. Germline V gene data show CDR1 as DFQATT and CDR2 as SNEGSKA (reference sequence). With 6 bases removed from V and 8 bases from J, the gap between germline ends came to 28 bases. This CDR3 is built from 16 residues. The CDR3 nucleotides read TGCAGTGCCAGCAGCCCAAAATACACCCGCCTGGGGGGCTACACCTTC. Its translation: CSASSPKYTRLGGYTF.

This clonotype has a handful of counts. The rearrangement joins TRBV29-1 to TRBJ1-2; no definite D call. Trimming shortened V by 5 bases and J by 8 bases, and 15 bases separated the two germline ends. CDR3 size: 12 residues. The germline V gene encodes CDR1 SQVTM and CDR2 ANQGSEA. The CDR3 spells CSVLGFLGGYTF. CDR3 sequence (DNA): TGCAGCGTTCTGGGGTTCCTCGGGGGCTACACCTTC.

On this clonotype: The junction shows a germline mismatch at one end, possibly a read error. The chain employs TRBV24-1 and TRBJ2-2; D is perhaps TRBD1 (5 bases). The length of the CDR3 is 17 residues. Germline loops: CDR1 KGHDR, CDR2 SFDVKD. The CDR3 region has the DNA TGTGCCACCAGTGATTTATTGGACAATCTCAACACTGGGGAGCTGTTTTTT. Its protein product is CATSDLLDNLNTGELFF.

This clonotype was detected only a few times. For the CDR3, the DNA is TGCAGTGCTAGGCGGGACGCCGGGGCCTACGAGCAGTACTTC. As protein: CSARRDAGAYEQYF. The V call is TRBV20-1, the J call TRBJ2-7, with D possibly matching TRBD2 (6 bases). V shed 3 bases and J shed 2 bases, with 14 bases lying between them. CDR3 length: 14 amino acids. Per the germline V gene, CDR1 is DFQATT and CDR2 is SNEGSKA (reference sequence).

This clonotype was picked up a small number of times. V is TRBV7-9 and J is TRBJ1-4, with D possibly being TRBD1 (6 bases). V dropped 7 bases and J dropped 6 bases, with 15 bases sitting between them. Germline V CDR1 and CDR2: SEHNR, FQNEAQ (reference sequence). The CDR3 covers 14 residues. DNA of the CDR3: TGTGCCAGCACGCTAGGGGGATCTTATGAAAAACTGTTTTTT. The encoded protein is CASTLGGSYEKLFF.

This clonotype has just a few counts. The V gene is TRBV11-2, the J gene TRBJ1-1; D is perhaps TRBD1 (6 bases). The CDR3 has 21 amino acids. Germline V CDR1 and CDR2: SGHAT, FQNNGV. V lost 1 base, J lost 8 bases, and 35 bases lay in between. The CDR3 here is CASSLVPLLTGDRFVSIEAFF. The CDR3 DNA is TGTGCCAGCAGCTTAGTACCCCTATTGACAGGCGATCGCTTCGTTAGCATAGAAGCTTTCTTT. The full variable domain, with the rest looked up from reference TRBV11-2 and TRBJ1-1, is EAGVAQSPRYKIIEKRQSVAFWCNPISGHATLYWYQQILGQGPKLLIQFQNNGVVDDSQLPKDRFSAERLKGVDSTLKIQPAKLEDSAVYLCASSLVPLLTGDRFVSIEAFFGQGTRLTVV.

This rearrangement joins TRBV20-1 to TRBJ1-3, with TRBD1 matching over 8 bases. From germline, CDR1 is DFQATT and CDR2 SNEGSKA (reference sequence). The CDR3 spans 14 residues. V lost 0 bases, J lost 9 bases, and 7 bases stayed unmatched. The CDR3 spells CSAREPGQDVTIYF. CDR3 sequence (DNA): TGCAGTGCTAGAGAACCGGGACAGGACGTCACCATATATTTT.

The chain has TRBV16 and TRBJ2-7; 11 nucleotides align to TRBD1. This CDR3 is built from 14 residues. CDR1 is KGHSY, CDR2 FQNENV, per germline. Losses at the gene ends were 3 bases for V and 4 bases for J; bases not matched to a gene: 2. This CDR3 is CASSHGDRGYEQYF. CDR3 coding DNA: TGTGCCAGCAGCCACGGGGACAGGGGGTACGAGCAGTACTTC.

As DNA, the CDR3 is TGTGCCAGCAGTTTAGGGCGAGGCGGTCAAGAGACCCAGTACTTC. Its translation: CASSLGRGGQETQYF. The chain is built from TRBV12-3 or TRBV12-4 and TRBJ2-5; D uncertain. V was clipped by 1 base and J by 2 bases, with 11 bases between them. The CDR3 has 15 residues.

The rearrangement uses TRBV9 and TRBJ2-2; TRBD1 might be the D (6 bases). The V end was cut by 3 bases, the J end by 6 bases, with 12 bases between. The CDR3 sequence is 14 residues long. CDR1 is SGDLS, CDR2 YYNGEE, per germline. For the CDR3, the DNA is TGTGCCAGCAGCGCCCGAACAGGGTCCGGGGAGCTGTTTTTT. It translates to CASSARTGSGELFF.

V is TRBV9 and J is TRBJ2-2; D might be TRBD1 (6 bases). V lost 2 bases, J lost 7 bases, and 12 bases lay in between. Per the germline V gene, CDR1 is SGDLS and CDR2 is YYNGEE. There are 14 residues in the CDR3. The CDR3 nucleotides read TGTGCCAGCAGCGTTCGACAGGCGGACGGGGAGCTGTTTTTT. This gives the protein CASSVRQADGELFF.